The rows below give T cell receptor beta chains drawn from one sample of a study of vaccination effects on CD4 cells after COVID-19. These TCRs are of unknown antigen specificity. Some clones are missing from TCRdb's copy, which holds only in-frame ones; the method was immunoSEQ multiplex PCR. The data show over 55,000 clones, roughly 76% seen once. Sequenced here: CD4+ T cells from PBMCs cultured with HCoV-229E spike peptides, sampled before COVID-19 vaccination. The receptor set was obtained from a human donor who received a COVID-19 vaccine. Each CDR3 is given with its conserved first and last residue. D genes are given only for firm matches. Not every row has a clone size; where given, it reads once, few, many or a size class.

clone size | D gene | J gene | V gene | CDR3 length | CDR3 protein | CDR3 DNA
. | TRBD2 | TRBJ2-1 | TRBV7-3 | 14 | CASSSRSVSGGMFF | TGTGCCAGCAGCAGCCGGAGCGTTAGCGGGGGAATGTTCTTC
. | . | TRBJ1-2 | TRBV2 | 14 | CASSEVGQGYGYTF | TGTGCCAGCAGTGAAGTTGGTCAGGGGTATGGCTACACCTTC
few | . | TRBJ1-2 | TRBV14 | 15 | CASSQERRGGYGYTF | TGTGCCAGCAGCCAAGAGAGGCGGGGCGGCTATGGCTACACCTTC
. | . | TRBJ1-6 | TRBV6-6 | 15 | CASSVTGHNNSPLHF | TGTGCCAGCAGTGTGACGGGACACAATAATTCACCCCTCCACTTT
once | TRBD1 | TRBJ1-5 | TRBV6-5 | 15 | CASSYSGTGGQPQHF | TGTGCCAGCAGTTACTCAGGGACAGGGGGTCAGCCCCAGCATTTT
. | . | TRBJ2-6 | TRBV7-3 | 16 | CASSPRRNSGANVLTF | TGTGCCAGCAGCCCCCGGCGTAACTCTGGGGCCAACGTCCTGACTTTC
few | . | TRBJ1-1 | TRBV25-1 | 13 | CASSRRIGTEAFF | TGTGCCAGCAGTCGGAGGATTGGGACTGAAGCTTTCTTT
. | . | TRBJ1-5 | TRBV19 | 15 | CASRKGLLSNQPQHF | TGTGCCAGTAGAAAGGGACTCCTTAGCAATCAGCCCCAGCATTTT
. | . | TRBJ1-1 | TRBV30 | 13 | CAWSPRLNTEAFF | TGTGCCTGGAGTCCCAGGCTGAACACTGAAGCTTTCTTT
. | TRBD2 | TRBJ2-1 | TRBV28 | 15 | CASSRGGPVPNEQFF | TGTGCCAGCAGCCGGGGGGGCCCAGTACCCAATGAGCAGTTCTTC
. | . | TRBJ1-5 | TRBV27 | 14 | CASGYDRSNQPQHF | TGTGCCAGCGGGTACGACAGAAGCAATCAGCCCCAGCATTTT
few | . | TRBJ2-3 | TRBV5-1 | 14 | CASSLGPHTDTQYF | TGCGCCAGCAGCTTGGGTCCCCACACAGATACGCAGTATTTT
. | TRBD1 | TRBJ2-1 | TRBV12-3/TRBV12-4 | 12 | CASSDRGNEQFF | TGTGCCAGTTCGGACAGGGGCAATGAGCAGTTCTTC
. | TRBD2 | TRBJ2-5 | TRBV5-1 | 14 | CASSPAGDQETQYF | TGCGCCAGCAGCCCTGCGGGGGACCAAGAGACCCAGTACTTC
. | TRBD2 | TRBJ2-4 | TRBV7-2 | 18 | CASSLAGLAGATWDIQYF | TGTGCCAGCAGCTTAGCGGGACTAGCGGGGGCGACTTGGGACATTCAGTACTTC
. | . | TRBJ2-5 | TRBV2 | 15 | CASSEARQTQETQYF | TGTGCCAGCAGTGAAGCAAGACAGACCCAAGAGACCCAGTACTTC